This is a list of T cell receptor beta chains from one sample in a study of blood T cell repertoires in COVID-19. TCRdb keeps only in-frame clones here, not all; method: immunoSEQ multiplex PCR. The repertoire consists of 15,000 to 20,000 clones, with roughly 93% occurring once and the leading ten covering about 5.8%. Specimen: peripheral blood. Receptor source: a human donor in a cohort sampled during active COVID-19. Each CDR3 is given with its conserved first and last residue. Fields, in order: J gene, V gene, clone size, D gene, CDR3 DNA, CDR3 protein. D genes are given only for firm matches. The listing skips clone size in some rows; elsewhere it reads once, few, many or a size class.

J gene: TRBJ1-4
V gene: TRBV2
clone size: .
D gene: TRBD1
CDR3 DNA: TGTGCAAGCGCGCAGGGGGCTGAAAAACTGTTTTTT
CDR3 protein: CASAQGAEKLFF

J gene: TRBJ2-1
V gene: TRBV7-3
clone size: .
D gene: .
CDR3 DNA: TGTGCCAGCAGCTCGGGGAATACCTACAATGAGCAGTTCTTC
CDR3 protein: CASSSGNTYNEQFF

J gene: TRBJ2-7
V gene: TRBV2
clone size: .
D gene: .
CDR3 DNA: TGTGCCAGCAGTGAGTACAGGTCCTCCTACGAGCAGTACTTC
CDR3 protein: CASSEYRSSYEQYF

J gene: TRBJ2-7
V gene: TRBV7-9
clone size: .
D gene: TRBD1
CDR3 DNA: TGTGCCAGCAGCTTCCCTAAGGAAGGGACAGGGAGGACCTACGAGCAGTACTTC
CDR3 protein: CASSFPKEGTGRTYEQYF

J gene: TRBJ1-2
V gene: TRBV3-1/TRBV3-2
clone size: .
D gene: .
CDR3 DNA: TGTGCCAGCAGCCGGTTGGCGGGGGCCGAGGGCTACACCTTC
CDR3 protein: CASSRLAGAEGYTF

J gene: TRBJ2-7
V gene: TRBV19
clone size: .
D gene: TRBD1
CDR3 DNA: TGTGCCAGTAGGAGTTGGGGGACAGGGGTGTACGAGCAGTACTTC
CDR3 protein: CASRSWGTGVYEQYF

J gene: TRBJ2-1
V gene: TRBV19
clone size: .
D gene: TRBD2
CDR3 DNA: TGTGCCAGCACTACCCATTCTAGCGGGGGGCCGTACAATGAGCAGTTCTTC
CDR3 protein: CASTTHSSGGPYNEQFF

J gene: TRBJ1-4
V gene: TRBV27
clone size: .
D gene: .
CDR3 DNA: TGTGCCAGCAGTTTAACAGGGCCCTATAATGAAAAACTGTTTTTT
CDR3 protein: CASSLTGPYNEKLFF

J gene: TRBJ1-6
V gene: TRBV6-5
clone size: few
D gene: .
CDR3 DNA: TGTGCCAGCCTCCCCAGGGCCAAAGGCTCACCCCTCCACTTT
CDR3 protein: CASLPRAKGSPLHF

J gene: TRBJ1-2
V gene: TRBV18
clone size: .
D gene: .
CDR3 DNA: TGTGCCAGCTCACCGGGCCACGACAGTTCCTATGGCTACACCTTC
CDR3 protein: CASSPGHDSSYGYTF

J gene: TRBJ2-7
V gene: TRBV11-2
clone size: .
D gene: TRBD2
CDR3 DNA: TGTGCCAGCACCTCAGCGGGAGGCATATACGAGCAGTACTTC
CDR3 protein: CASTSAGGIYEQYF

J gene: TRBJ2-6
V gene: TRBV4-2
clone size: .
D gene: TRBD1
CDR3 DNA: TGTGCCAGCAGCCAAGAGGACAGGGCCGGGGCCAACGTCCTGACTTTC
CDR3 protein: CASSQEDRAGANVLTF

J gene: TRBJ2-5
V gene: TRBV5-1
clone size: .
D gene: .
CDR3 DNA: TGCGCCAGCAGCTTGACTAGCCTCCAAGAGACCCAGTACTTC
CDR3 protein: CASSLTSLQETQYF

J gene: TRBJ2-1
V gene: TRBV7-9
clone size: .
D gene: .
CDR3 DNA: TGTGCCAGCAGCTTAAGGGGAGGAGGGGAAGGAGATGAGCAGTTCTTC
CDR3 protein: CASSLRGGGEGDEQFF

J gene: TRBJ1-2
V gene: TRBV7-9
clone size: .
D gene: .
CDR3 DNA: TGTGCCAGCAGCCCAGGGGATGCTCCTTATGGCTACACCTTC
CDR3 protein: CASSPGDAPYGYTF

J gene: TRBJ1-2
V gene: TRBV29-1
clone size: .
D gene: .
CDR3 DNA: TGCAGCGTTAGAGGTCAGGGGTATGGCTACACCTTC
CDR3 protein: CSVRGQGYGYTF